These 15 T cell receptor beta chains share one sample of origin, sequenced in a study of metastatic and nonmetastatic thyroid tumors. TCRdb reprocessed the PCR reads via MiXCR. Here the sample spans around 20,000 clones, around a fifth being singletons. Thyroid surgery had not been preceded by any treatment in any patient. The material sequenced was tumor tissue. The receptors were sampled from a female donor with papillary thyroid cancer or a benign thyroid nodule (not recorded which). Some clones in this sample may be carry-over from other donors' samples.

This clone was detected ten times or more. This rearrangement joins TRBV7-2 to TRBJ1-1; D unresolved. Deletions cut 0 bases from V and 0 bases from J, with 8 bases between. The CDR3 is 15 residues long. The germline gives CDR1 SGHTA, CDR2 FQGNSA. DNA of the CDR3: TGTGCCAGCAGCTTAGCTGGCAGTATGAACACTGAAGCTTTCTTT. Translating it yields CASSLAGSMNTEAFF. Complete variable domain (other parts from reference TRBV7-2 and TRBJ1-1): GAGVSQSPSNKVTEKGKDVELRCDPISGHTALYWYRQSLGQGLEFLIYFQGNSAPDKSGLPSDRFSAERTGGSVSTLTIQRTQQEDSAVYLCASSLAGSMNTEAFFGQGTRLTVV.

V is TRBV11-3 and J is TRBJ1-2; tentatively, D is TRBD1 (5 bases). Trimming shortened V by 1 base and J by 8 bases, and 11 bases separated the two germline ends. Looked up from germline, CDR1 is SGHNT and CDR2 is YENEEA. The CDR3 contains 13 residues. CDR3 in DNA: TGTGCCAGCAGCTTAGGGGACGTGGAGGGCTACACCTTC. Its translation is CASSLGDVEGYTF.

On this clone: The junction and the germline gene differ at one end; a read error may be behind it. The chain carries TRBV4-1 and TRBJ2-1, with 10 nucleotides matching TRBD2. The CDR3 extends over 18 amino acids. CDR1 MGHRA and CDR2 YSYEKL come from the germline V gene. The CDR3 nucleotides read TGCGCCAGCGGCCAAGGTACTAGCGGGACGGAGGTGGACAATGAGCAGTTCTTC. Translation: CASGQGTSGTEVDNEQFF.

Comments on this clone: Its ends do not fully match the called genes, so a read error is possible. The chain uses TRBV6-1 and TRBJ2-6, with 10 positions matching TRBD1. In germline, CDR1 is MNHNS, CDR2 SASEGT. This CDR3 comprises 17 residues. CDR3 sequence: CASTRTGGLSGSNVLTF. CDR3 nucleotide sequence: TGTGCCAGCACCAGGACAGGGGGTCTCTCTGGGTCCAACGTCCTGACTTTC.

This clone was seen only a few times. The chain couples TRBV20-1 to TRBJ1-5, with TRBD1 matching over 10 bases. V shed 6 bases, J shed 1 base, and the junction held 9 bases outside the gene matches. Looked up from germline, CDR1 is DFQATT and CDR2 is SNEGSKA (reference sequence). CDR3 length: 16 residues. The CDR3 loop reads CSAEGQGPRSNQPQHF. Written as DNA, the CDR3 is TGCAGTGCGGAGGGACAGGGGCCCCGCAGCAATCAGCCCCAGCATTTT.

In this sample, this clone turned up a few times. This rearrangement joins TRBV3-1 to TRBJ2-1; D perhaps matches TRBD2 (6 bases). This CDR3 is 14 amino acids long. The germline V gene has CDR1 LGHDT and CDR2 YNNKEL (reference sequence). Trimming shortened V by 4 bases and J by 8 bases, and 15 bases separated the two germline ends. CDR3 loop: CASSRDWGDDEQFF. The CDR3 DNA follows: TGTGCCAGCAGCCGGGACTGGGGAGACGATGAGCAGTTCTTC.

This clone was counted a few times. The chain has TRBV28 and TRBJ1-2; 7 positions agree with TRBD1. CDR3 length: 12 amino acids. Germline-derived CDR1 and CDR2 are MDHEN and SYDVKM. J lost 9 bases, V lost 5 bases, and 6 bases had no gene match. The DNA of the CDR3 is TGTGCCAGCAGTACCCGACAGGGAAGCTACACCTTC. Encoded protein: CASSTRQGSYTF.

This clone is categorized as medium-sized. The chain is built from TRBV6-2 or TRBV6-3 and TRBJ2-1; 7 bases fit TRBD2. Germline V lookup: CDR1 MNHEY, CDR2 SVGEGT. V trimming: 0 bases; J trimming: 7 bases; junction bases outside the gene matches: 6. CDR3 size: 15 residues. DNA for the CDR3: TGTGCCAGCAGTTACTCCGGCGGGAGAAGGAATGAGCAGTTCTTC. Encoded protein: CASSYSGGRRNEQFF.

By frequency in the sample, this clone is medium-sized. J is TRBJ1-1 and V is TRBV6-1, with D unresolved. Germline V gene data show CDR1 as MNHNS and CDR2 as SASEGT. The V gene lost 6 bases and the J gene lost 2 bases, with 10 bases spanning the gap. The CDR3 has 13 residues. CDR3 nucleotide sequence: TGTGCCAGCAGATACCTCCTAAACACTGAAGCTTTCTTT. Its translation is CASRYLLNTEAFF.

The chain couples TRBV20-1 to TRBJ2-7, with 13 positions matching TRBD2. Germline lookup yields CDR1 DFQATT and CDR2 SNEGSKA (reference sequence). This CDR3 has 13 residues. The ends lost 7 bases at V and 5 bases at J; junction bases unmatched: 5. The chain's CDR3 is CSVDGTSGNEQYF. The CDR3 DNA reads TGCAGTGTCGACGGGACTAGCGGGAACGAGCAGTACTTC.

This chain joins TRBV6-1 and TRBJ2-2; D is undetermined. The CDR3 runs to 14 residues. Trimming removed 10 bases from V and 4 bases from J, with 16 bases in between. Germline CDR1 is MNHNS and CDR2 is SASEGT. The CDR3 DNA follows: TGTGCCACCCGAGACCTCCTCAGCACCGGGGAGCTGTTTTTT. Its protein product is CATRDLLSTGELFF.

This clone turned up a few times. The chain carries TRBV19 and TRBJ1-2; perhaps TRBD1 as D (6 bases). Per the germline V gene, CDR1 is LNHDA and CDR2 is SQIVND (reference sequence). CDR3 length: 15 residues. Trimming stripped 4 bases from V and 3 bases from J, with 15 bases between. The CDR3 sequence: CASSRIMGGDYGYTF. The CDR3 nucleotides are TGTGCCAGTAGTAGGATTATGGGGGGCGACTATGGCTACACCTTC.

In its sample, this clone was seen a few times. The chain uses TRBV15 and TRBJ1-5, with D possibly being TRBD1 (5 bases). The germline gives CDR1 LNHNV, CDR2 YYDKDF (reference sequence). The CDR3 sequence is 17 residues long. V lost 1 base to trimming and J lost 0 bases, with 13 bases between them. This chain's CDR3 is CATSRVAGAYSNQPQHF. CDR3 in DNA: TGTGCCACCAGCAGAGTTGCCGGGGCGTATAGCAATCAGCCCCAGCATTTT.

This clone was found many times. V gene TRBV5-8 combines with J gene TRBJ1-2; TRBD1 might be the D (6 bases). Germline assignment: CDR1 SGHTS and CDR2 YDEGEE. The CDR3 consists of 15 residues. Trimming took off 1 base at V and 3 bases at J, with 13 bases between the two ends. CDR3 DNA: TGTGCCAGCAGCTTGATGGACAGTGCCTACTATGGCTACACCTTC. This translates into CASSLMDSAYYGYTF.

The chain recombines TRBV5-6 with TRBJ2-3; 10 nucleotides align to TRBD2. The length of the CDR3 is 16 residues. The J segment lost 3 bases and the V segment lost 4 bases, leaving 8 bases of the junction unmatched. Germline CDR1 reads SGHDT; CDR2 reads YYEEEE. For the CDR3, the DNA is TGTGCCAGCAGCACTTTCGGAGCGGGAGGGACAGATACGCAGTATTTT. The encoded protein is CASSTFGAGGTDTQYF.